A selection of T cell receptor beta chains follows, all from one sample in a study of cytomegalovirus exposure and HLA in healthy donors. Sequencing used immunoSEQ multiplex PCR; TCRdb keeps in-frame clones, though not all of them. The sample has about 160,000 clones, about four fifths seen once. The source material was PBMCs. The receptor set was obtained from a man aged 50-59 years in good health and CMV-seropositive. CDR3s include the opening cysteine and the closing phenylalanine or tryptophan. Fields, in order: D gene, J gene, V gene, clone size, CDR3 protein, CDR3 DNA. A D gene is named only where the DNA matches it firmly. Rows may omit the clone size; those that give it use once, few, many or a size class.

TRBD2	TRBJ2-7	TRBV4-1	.	CASSQSTSGYEQYF	TGCGCCAGCAGCCAATCGACTAGCGGATACGAGCAGTACTTC
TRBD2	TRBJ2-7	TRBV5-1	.	CASSLELAGVHEQYF	TGCGCCAGCAGCTTGGAACTAGCGGGAGTCCACGAGCAGTACTTC
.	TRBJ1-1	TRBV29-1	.	CSGGGANTEAFF	TGCAGCGGGGGGGGTGCTAACACTGAAGCTTTCTTT
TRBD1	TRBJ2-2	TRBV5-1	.	CASRQTLQGTGELFF	TGCGCCAGCAGACAAACGCTACAGGGGACCGGGGAGCTGTTTTTT
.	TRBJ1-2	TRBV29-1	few	CSVGGQPYGYTF	TGCAGCGTTGGAGGACAGCCCTATGGCTACACCTTC
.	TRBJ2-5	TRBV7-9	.	CASSFRETKETQYF	TGTGCCAGCAGCTTCCGGGAGACCAAGGAGACCCAGTACTTC
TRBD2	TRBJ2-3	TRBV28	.	CASSPRPTGRAWTDTQYF	TGTGCCAGCAGTCCCAGGCCTACCGGGAGGGCCTGGACAGATACGCAGTATTTT
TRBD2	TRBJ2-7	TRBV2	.	CASSPGTSPYEQYF	TGTGCCAGCAGCCCCGGGACTAGCCCCTACGAGCAGTACTTC
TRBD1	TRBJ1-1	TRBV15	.	CATSPWTGGLRDTEAFF	TGTGCCACCAGCCCCTGGACAGGGGGTCTGAGGGACACTGAAGCTTTCTTT
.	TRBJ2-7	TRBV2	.	CATRRGRGDEQYF	TGTGCCACTAGGAGGGGGCGAGGTGACGAGCAGTACTTC